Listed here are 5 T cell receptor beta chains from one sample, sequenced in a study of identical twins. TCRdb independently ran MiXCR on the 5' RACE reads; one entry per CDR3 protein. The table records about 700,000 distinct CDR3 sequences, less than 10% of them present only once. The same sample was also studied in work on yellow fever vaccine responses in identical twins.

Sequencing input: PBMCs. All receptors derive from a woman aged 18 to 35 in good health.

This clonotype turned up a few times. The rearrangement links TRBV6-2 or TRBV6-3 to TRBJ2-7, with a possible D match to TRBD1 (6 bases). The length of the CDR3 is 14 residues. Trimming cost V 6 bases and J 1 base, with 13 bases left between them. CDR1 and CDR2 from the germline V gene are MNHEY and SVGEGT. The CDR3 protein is CASRKTDRSYEQYF. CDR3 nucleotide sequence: TGTGCCAGCAGAAAGACAGACAGGTCCTACGAGCAGTACTTC.

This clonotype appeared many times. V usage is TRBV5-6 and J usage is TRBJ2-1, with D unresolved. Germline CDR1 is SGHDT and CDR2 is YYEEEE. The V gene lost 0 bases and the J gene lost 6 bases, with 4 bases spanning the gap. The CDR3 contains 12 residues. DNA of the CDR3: TGTGCCAGCAGCTTGGGAATCAATGAGCAGTTCTTC. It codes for CASSLGINEQFF.

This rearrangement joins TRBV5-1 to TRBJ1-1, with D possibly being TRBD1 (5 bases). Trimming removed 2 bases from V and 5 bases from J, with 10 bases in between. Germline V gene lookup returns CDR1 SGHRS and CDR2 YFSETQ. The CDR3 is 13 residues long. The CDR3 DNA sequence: TGCGCCAGCAGCTTCGGGACGGTAACTGAAGCTTTCTTT. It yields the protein CASSFGTVTEAFF.

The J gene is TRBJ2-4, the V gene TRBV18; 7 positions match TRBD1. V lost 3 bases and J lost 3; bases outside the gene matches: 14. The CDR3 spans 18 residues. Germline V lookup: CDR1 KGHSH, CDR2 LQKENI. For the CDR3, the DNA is TGTGCCAGCTCACCTGACAGGGTTCTGTTGGGATACAAAAACATTCAGTACTTC. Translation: CASSPDRVLLGYKNIQYF.

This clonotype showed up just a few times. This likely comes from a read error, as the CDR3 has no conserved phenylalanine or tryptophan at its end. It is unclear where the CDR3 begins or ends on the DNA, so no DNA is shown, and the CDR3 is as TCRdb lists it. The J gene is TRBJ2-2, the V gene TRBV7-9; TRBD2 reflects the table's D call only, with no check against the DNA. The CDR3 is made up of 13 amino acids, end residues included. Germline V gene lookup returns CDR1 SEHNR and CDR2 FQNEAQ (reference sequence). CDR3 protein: CASSTTPIVAGVA.